Listed below are T cell receptor beta chains from one sample, sequenced in a study of T cells in Graves' hyperthyroidism and ophthalmopathy. TCRdb recomputed calls from the multiplex PCR reads with MiXCR, one row per CDR3 protein. The repertoire holds a few hundred thousand distinct CDR3 sequences, with about an eighth as singletons. Material: blood. Source of these receptors: a middle-aged woman with Graves' ophthalmopathy. Both conserved end residues are trimmed from each CDR3. Fields, in order: J gene, V gene, CDR3 protein.

j_gene: TRBJ1-2; v_gene: TRBV29-1; CDR3aa: SGGGSNYGYT
j_gene: TRBJ2-5; v_gene: TRBV2; CDR3aa: ASTRRGGVETQY
j_gene: TRBJ2-7; v_gene: TRBV27; CDR3aa: ASSTGGGEQY
j_gene: TRBJ1-5; v_gene: TRBV19; CDR3aa: ASSIVVGGATQPQH
j_gene: TRBJ2-3; v_gene: TRBV6-1; CDR3aa: ASSEDGFSTDTQY
j_gene: TRBJ2-3; v_gene: TRBV20-1; CDR3aa: SATQGGGSLDTQY
j_gene: TRBJ2-5; v_gene: TRBV20-1; CDR3aa: GASFARGIQETQY
j_gene: TRBJ2-2; v_gene: TRBV18; CDR3aa: ASSPRSQGADGELF
j_gene: TRBJ2-5; v_gene: TRBV27; CDR3aa: ASSKRPKETQY
j_gene: TRBJ2-3; v_gene: TRBV19; CDR3aa: ASSIIGASTDTQY
j_gene: TRBJ1-2; v_gene: TRBV6-1; CDR3aa: ASSSDRAGYT
j_gene: TRBJ2-5; v_gene: TRBV20-1; CDR3aa: SAAGGFQDTQY
j_gene: TRBJ1-4; v_gene: TRBV7-8; CDR3aa: ASSLVFQPTNEKLF
j_gene: TRBJ1-5; v_gene: TRBV28; CDR3aa: ASNIDGTSRPQH
j_gene: TRBJ2-1; v_gene: TRBV6-1; CDR3aa: ASSEAGQRLYNEQF
j_gene: TRBJ2-1; v_gene: TRBV7-9; CDR3aa: ASSSVAGAHNEQF
j_gene: TRBJ2-3; v_gene: TRBV6-2/TRBV6-3; CDR3aa: ASSYGAGDRDTQY
j_gene: TRBJ2-3; v_gene: TRBV28; CDR3aa: ASSVRDTQY